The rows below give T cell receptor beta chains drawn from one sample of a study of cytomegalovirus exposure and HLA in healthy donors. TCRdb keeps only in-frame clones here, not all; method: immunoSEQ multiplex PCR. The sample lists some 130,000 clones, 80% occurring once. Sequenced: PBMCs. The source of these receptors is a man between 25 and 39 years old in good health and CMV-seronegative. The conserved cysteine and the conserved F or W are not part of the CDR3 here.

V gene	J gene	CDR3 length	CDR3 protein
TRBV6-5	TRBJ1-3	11	ASMVRGGNTIY
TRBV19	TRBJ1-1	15	ASSMRTRTRMNTEAF
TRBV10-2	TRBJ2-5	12	ASRDGQGAETQY
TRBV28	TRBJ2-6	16	ASSLQGDLLGGANVLT
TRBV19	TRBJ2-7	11	ASSIRPGYEQY
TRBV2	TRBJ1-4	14	ASSDPPVGANEKLF
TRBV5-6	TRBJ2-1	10	ASSLLRNEQF
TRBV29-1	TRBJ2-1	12	SVPGQGSYNEQF
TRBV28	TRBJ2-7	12	ASSPGTGVHEQY
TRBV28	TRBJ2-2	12	ASSIGQGAGELF
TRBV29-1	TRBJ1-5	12	SVGLGTGGQPQH
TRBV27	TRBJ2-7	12	ASSFLAGVYEQY
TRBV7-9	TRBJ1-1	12	ASRYREMNTEAF
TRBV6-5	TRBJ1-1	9	ASSWGSEAF
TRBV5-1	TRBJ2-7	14	ASRFGTSGPSYEQY
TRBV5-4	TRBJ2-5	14	ASSLPGLAGVETQY
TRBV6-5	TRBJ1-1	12	ASRTGTDLSEAF
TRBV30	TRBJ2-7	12	AWVRDRVAYEQY